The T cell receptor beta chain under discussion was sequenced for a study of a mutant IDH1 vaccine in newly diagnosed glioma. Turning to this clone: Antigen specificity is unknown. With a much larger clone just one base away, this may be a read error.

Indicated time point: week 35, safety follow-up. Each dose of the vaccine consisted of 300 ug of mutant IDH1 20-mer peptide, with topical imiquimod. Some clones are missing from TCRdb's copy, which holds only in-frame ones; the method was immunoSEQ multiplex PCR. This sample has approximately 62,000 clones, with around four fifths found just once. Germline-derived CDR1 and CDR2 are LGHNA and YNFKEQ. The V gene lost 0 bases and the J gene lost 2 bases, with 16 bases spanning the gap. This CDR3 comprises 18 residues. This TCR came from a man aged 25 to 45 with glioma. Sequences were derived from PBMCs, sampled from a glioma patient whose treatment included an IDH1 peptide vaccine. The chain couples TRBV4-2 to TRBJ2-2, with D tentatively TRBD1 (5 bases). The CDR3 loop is CASSQDGAVGPNTGELFF. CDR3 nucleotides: TGTGCCAGCAGCCAAGATGGGGCGGTGGGGCCTAACACCGGGGAGCTGTTTTTT.